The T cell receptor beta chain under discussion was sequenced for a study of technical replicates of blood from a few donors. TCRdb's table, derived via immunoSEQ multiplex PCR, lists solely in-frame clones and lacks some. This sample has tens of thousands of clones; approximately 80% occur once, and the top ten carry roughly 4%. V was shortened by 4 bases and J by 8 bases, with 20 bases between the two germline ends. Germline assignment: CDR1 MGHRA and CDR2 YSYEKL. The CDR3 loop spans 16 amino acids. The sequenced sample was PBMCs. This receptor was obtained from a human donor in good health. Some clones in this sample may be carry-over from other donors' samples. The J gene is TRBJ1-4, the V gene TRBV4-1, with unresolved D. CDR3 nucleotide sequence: TGCGCCAGCAGCCCCGGGATGACCGAGGCTCAGGAAAAACTGTTTTTT. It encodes CASSPGMTEAQEKLFF.